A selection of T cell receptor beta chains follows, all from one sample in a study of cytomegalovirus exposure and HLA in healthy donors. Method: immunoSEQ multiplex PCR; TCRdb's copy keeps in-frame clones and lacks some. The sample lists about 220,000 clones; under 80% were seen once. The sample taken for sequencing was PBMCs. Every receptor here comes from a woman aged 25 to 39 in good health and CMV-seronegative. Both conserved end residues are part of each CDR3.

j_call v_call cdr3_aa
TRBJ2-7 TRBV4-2 CASSQVGQGNYEQYF
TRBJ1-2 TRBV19 CASRRGQEYYGYTF
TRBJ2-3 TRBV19 CASSMRGAGTDTQYF
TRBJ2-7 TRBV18 CASSPPGLAGSEQYF
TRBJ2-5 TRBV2 CASSPTGSQETQYF
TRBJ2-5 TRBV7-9 CATAGGSGETQYF
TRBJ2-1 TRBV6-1 CASSINGGFGEQFF
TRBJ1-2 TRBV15 CATSRGARAQGADYTF
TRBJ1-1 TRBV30 CAWSVLRDTEAFF
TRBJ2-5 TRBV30 CAWSGLPFQETQYF
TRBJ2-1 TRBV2 CASSDMASGVGEQFF
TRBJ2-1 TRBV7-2 CASSPTQYSYNEQFF
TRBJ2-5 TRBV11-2 CASSYVQETQYF
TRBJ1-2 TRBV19 CASSIDRGDTRSGYTF
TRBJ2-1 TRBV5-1 CASMGLSLDEQFF
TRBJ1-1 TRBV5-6 CASSRIRTGAAGAFF
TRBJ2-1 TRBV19 CASSMWASGNSYNEQFF
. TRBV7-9 CASSSVQQSSYEQYF
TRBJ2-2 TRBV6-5 CASSRTGGDGELFF
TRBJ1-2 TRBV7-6 CASSFEGGYTF
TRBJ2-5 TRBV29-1 CSVEDLETQYF
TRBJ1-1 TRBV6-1 CASSEKGDLWAEAFF
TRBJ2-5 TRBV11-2 CASSLEAGAKTQYF
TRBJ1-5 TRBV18 CASSPKENQPQHF
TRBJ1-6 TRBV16 CASSQKQGGSPLHF
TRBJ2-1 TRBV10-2 CASSEGGAGGPFYNEQFF
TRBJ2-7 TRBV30 CAWGDRAYEQYF
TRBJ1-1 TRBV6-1 CASSVLLLTAGNTEAFF
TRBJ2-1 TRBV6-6 CASSLSGGAHEQFF
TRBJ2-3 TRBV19 CASSMSGGLPGETQYF
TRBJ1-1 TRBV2 CASSFDRNTEAFF